This T cell receptor (beta chain) was identified during a study of shared clonotypes between healthy human individuals. Using immunoSEQ multiplex PCR, the repertoire was profiled, and TCRdb retains in-frame clones only, with some absent. The table includes 2 million to 2.5 million clones, nearly 97% detected once. The clonotype was recovered from a man between 18 and 35 years old in good health. The sequenced material came from naive CD4+ T cells sorted from blood. Subset of the sample: CD45RA+ positively selected.

CDR3 protein: CATSRDLIGRNPHEQYF. The CDR3 coding sequence is TGTGCCACCAGCAGAGATCTAATCGGACGTAACCCCCACGAGCAGTACTTC. This chain connects TRBV15 to TRBJ2-7; the D is unclear. The CDR3 runs 17 residues. With 0 bases removed from V and 5 bases from J, the gap between germline ends came to 20 bases. Germline V gene data show CDR1 as LNHNV and CDR2 as YYDKDF (reference sequence).